One and the same sample provided the 8 T cell receptor beta chains below, sequenced in a study of cytomegalovirus exposure and HLA in healthy donors. Sequenced by immunoSEQ multiplex PCR; TCRdb stores in-frame clones only, minus some. Altogether approximately 100,000 clones are present, around 93% being singletons, with the ten largest covering 0.95% to 1.3%. The source material was PBMCs. The receptor source for this set is a woman between 25 and 40 years old in good health and CMV-seropositive.

The rearrangement uses TRBV29-1 and TRBJ2-7; D is possibly TRBD2 (5 bases). Between the trimmed V and J ends, which lost 7 bases and 7 bases, there was a span of 14 bases. This CDR3 spans 11 amino acids. CDR1 and CDR2 (germline): SQVTM, ANQGSEA. As DNA, the CDR3 is TGCAGCGCCGGCGATCGGGGAGAGCAGTACTTC. Encoded protein: CSAGDRGEQYF.

The chain couples TRBV14 to TRBJ2-1, with D maybe TRBD1 (6 bases). V lost 1 base to trimming and J lost 8 bases, with 12 bases between them. CDR1 and CDR2 from the germline V gene are SGHDN and FVKESK. This CDR3 is 14 amino acids long. CDR3: CASSQVKGGHEQFF. CDR3 coding DNA: TGTGCCAGCAGCCAAGTCAAAGGGGGTCATGAGCAGTTCTTC.

This chain joins TRBV14 and TRBJ2-7; 7 bases fit TRBD2. Germline V lookup: CDR1 SGHDN, CDR2 FVKESK. The CDR3 covers 14 residues. Unmatched junction bases numbered 6, after V lost 3 bases and J lost 4 bases. CDR3: CASSHWTSAYEQYF. As DNA, the CDR3 is TGTGCCAGCAGCCATTGGACTAGTGCTTACGAGCAGTACTTC.

The CDR3 loop reads CASSILAGAMNTGELFF. The DNA for the CDR3 is TGTGCCAGCAGCATACTAGCGGGGGCCATGAACACCGGGGAGCTGTTTTTT. V is TRBV7-8 and J is TRBJ2-2; 11 bases match TRBD2. J was trimmed by 1 base and V by 5 bases; bases with no gene match: 6. Looked up from germline, CDR1 is SGHVS and CDR2 is FQNEAQ. There are 17 residues in the CDR3.

This clone has only one observation. The rearrangement joins TRBV11-2 to TRBJ2-2, with TRBD2 matching over 8 bases. J gave up 6 bases and V 4 bases, and 16 bases lay outside the gene matches. The CDR3 totals 18 residues. Germline V gene lookup returns CDR1 SGHAT and CDR2 FQNNGV. The CDR3 region is CASSYTAIIAGSPGELFF. The DNA of the CDR3 is TGTGCCAGCAGCTATACGGCGATAATAGCGGGATCCCCCGGGGAGCTGTTTTTT. Based on the CDR3 plus reference TRBV11-2 and TRBJ2-2, the full variable domain is EAGVAQSPRYKIIEKRQSVAFWCNPISGHATLYWYQQILGQGPKLLIQFQNNGVVDDSQLPKDRFSAERLKGVDSTLKIQPAKLEDSAVYLCASSYTAIIAGSPGELFFGEGSRLTVL.

The chain recombines TRBV18 with TRBJ2-1; 11 nucleotides agree with TRBD2. This CDR3 is 17 amino acids long. Germline values: CDR1 KGHSH, CDR2 LQKENI. V lost 0 bases to trimming and J lost 4 bases; unmatched junction nucleotides: 5. In DNA form, the CDR3 reads TGTGCCAGCTCACCACCGGCGGGGACTAGCGGTTACAATGAGCAGTTCTTC. Its protein product is CASSPPAGTSGYNEQFF. The full variable domain, completed using reference TRBV18 and TRBJ2-1, is NAGVMQNPRHLVRRRGQEARLRCSPMKGHSHVYWYRQLPEEGLKFMVYLQKENIIDESGMPKERFSAEFPKEGPSILRIQQVVRGDSAAYFCASSPPAGTSGYNEQFFGPGTRLTVL.

This chain links TRBV9 with TRBJ2-1, with 9 bases identical to TRBD2. Unmatched junction bases numbered 2, after V lost 3 bases and J lost 4 bases. CDR1 and CDR2 from the germline V gene are SGDLS and YYNGEE. The CDR3 has 14 residues. CDR3 DNA: TGTGCCAGCAGCGAGGGACTAGCTTACAATGAGCAGTTCTTC. Protein product: CASSEGLAYNEQFF.

The CDR3: CASSWIPQGLQPQHF. CDR3 coding DNA: TGTGCCAGCAGTTGGATCCCGCAGGGGCTGCAGCCCCAGCATTTT. The chain combines TRBV28 with TRBJ1-5; TRBD1 is a possible D gene (6 bases). The germline gives CDR1 MDHEN, CDR2 SYDVKM. Trimming stripped 4 bases from V and 7 bases from J, with 17 bases between. There are 15 residues in the CDR3.